Described below is a single TCR beta chain sequence and its context. What it binds is not known. V was cut by 7 bases and J by 0 bases, with 6 bases left in between. Germline CDR1 reads SGHRS; CDR2 reads YFSETQ. This CDR3 has 12 amino acids. Measured with immunoSEQ multiplex PCR; TCRdb has only the in-frame clones, and not every one. The repertoire has some 30,000 clones, roughly 76% of them found once; the top ten carry roughly 5%. This entry belongs to a study of vaccination effects on CD4 cells after COVID-19. Study background: Sampling occurred a median 72 days post second dose, range 14 to 241.

ViraFEST used viral peptide pools to expand antigen-specific CD4+ T cells before sequencing. The culture ran for under eleven days, and then CD4+ T cells were isolated. Participants were given two doses of BNT162b2 or mRNA-1273 vaccine. The researchers cultured some 1.9 million PBMC per well with approximately 11 IU/ml IL-2 and 8 to 10 ug/ml peptides. It was on days 3 and 7 that half the medium was replaced with IL-2 medium. The source was CD4+ T cells from PBMCs cultured with SARS-CoV-2 spike peptides, collected after COVID-19 vaccination. The rearrangement links TRBV5-1 to TRBJ2-3; D is uncertain. The receptor was derived from a human donor who received a COVID-19 vaccine. Some clones in this sample may be carry-over from other donors' samples. In DNA form, the CDR3 reads TGCGCCAGCGGAAGAAGCACAGATACGCAGTATTTT. This encodes CASGRSTDTQYF. Based on the CDR3 plus reference TRBV5-1 and TRBJ2-3, the full variable domain is KAGVTQTPRYLIKTRGQQVTLSCSPISGHRSVSWYQQTPGQGLQFLFEYFSETQRNKGNFPGRFSGRQFSNSRSEMNVSTLELGDSALYLCASGRSTDTQYFGPGTRLTVL.